This is a list of T cell receptor beta chains from one sample in a study of identifying expanded T cells in peripheral blood. Some clones are missing from TCRdb's copy, which holds only in-frame ones; the method was immunoSEQ multiplex PCR. The sample consists of about 100,000 clones, almost 90% of them appearing once. Sequenced input: blood. These receptors originate from a person aged 18 to 69 in good health. Both conserved end residues are part of each CDR3. The D gene is left open where the match is weak.

TRBD2	TRBV11-2	TRBJ2-7	CASSAPGLADEQYF
NA	TRBV6-1	TRBJ2-3	CASSEGDITDTQYF
TRBD1	TRBV5-1	TRBJ1-6	CASSSGQPNSPLHF
TRBD1	TRBV15	TRBJ2-3	CATSTGQGRADTQYF
NA	TRBV9	TRBJ1-1	CASSVERVNTEAFF
NA	TRBV6-4	TRBJ2-2	CASSEEGANTGELFF
NA	TRBV7-9	TRBJ2-7	CASSLRGADQSRQYF
NA	TRBV28	TRBJ1-4	CASSLGAGEAEKLFF
TRBD1	TRBV27	TRBJ2-7	CASSNRGLRYEQYF
NA	TRBV7-7	TRBJ2-7	CASSLAQGLYEQYF
NA	TRBV5-1	TRBJ2-7	CASRVGLGPVIHEQYF
NA	TRBV11-2	TRBJ2-1	CASSLRAASYNEQFF
NA	TRBV11-2	TRBJ2-7	CASSRASGTSSYEQYF
TRBD2	TRBV7-7	TRBJ2-2	CASSWGLAGNTGELFF
NA	TRBV2	TRBJ1-2	CASRNRDYGYTF
NA	TRBV6-4	TRBJ1-2	CASSERGPGSYGYTF
NA	TRBV2	TRBJ1-1	CASSEALLGNTEAFF
NA	TRBV28	TRBJ2-7	CASSSGPYYEQYF
NA	TRBV7-2	TRBJ2-1	CASSPRQYSYNEQFF
NA	TRBV10-2	TRBJ1-4	CASSEGGEKLFF
NA	TRBV28	TRBJ2-1	CASSRPASPLGGNEQFF
TRBD1	TRBV28	TRBJ1-4	CASSLSDRGRELFF
NA	TRBV27	TRBJ2-7	CASSFRALAHEQYF
NA	TRBV27	TRBJ1-5	CASGIVGTPSNQPQHF
NA	TRBV18	TRBJ2-7	CASSPPSGAYEQYF
NA	TRBV7-9	TRBJ1-1	CASSPPLNTEAFF
NA	TRBV6-5	TRBJ1-1	CASSGAGGKGAFF
NA	TRBV6-1	TRBJ2-7	CASSPRGFGYEQYF
NA	TRBV2	TRBJ2-3	CASSGTRRTDTQYF
NA	TRBV11-2	TRBJ1-1	CASSPRLLKTEAFF
NA	TRBV19	TRBJ2-2	CASSTQGEAGELFF
TRBD2	TRBV4-2	TRBJ2-1	CASSQDREAYNEQFF
NA	TRBV6-5	TRBJ1-1	CASSTPGLNTEAFF
NA	TRBV28	TRBJ2-5	CASSLRPKDRTTQYF
NA	TRBV6-5	TRBJ1-2	CASSHRQDGGYGYTF
NA	TRBV7-2	TRBJ2-4	CASSFEDKNIQYF
NA	TRBV5-6	TRBJ2-3	CASSLGGLGTDTQYF
TRBD2	TRBV9	TRBJ2-3	CASSVGLAGPGDTQYF
NA	TRBV7-2	TRBJ1-5	CASSLRDQPQHF
NA	TRBV2	TRBJ2-2	CASSPLGGTGELFF
TRBD2	TRBV4-2	TRBJ2-1	CASSLDSGASSYNEQFF
TRBD1	TRBV4-2	TRBJ1-1	CASSRETGADEAFF
TRBD1	TRBV7-8	TRBJ1-5	CASSPLDRGLGQPQHF
TRBD1	TRBV7-3	TRBJ1-2	CASRPTGGEYGYTF
NA	TRBV5-4	TRBJ1-1	CASSLGGTHTEAFF
TRBD1	TRBV11-2	TRBJ2-6	CASSMGGQGRGANVLTF
TRBD2	TRBV19	TRBJ2-5	CASSMGLGGGVQETQYF
NA	TRBV9	TRBJ1-4	CASSVGRGEKLFF
NA	TRBV19	TRBJ1-1	CASNTWGDTEAFF
TRBD1	TRBV25-1	TRBJ2-2	CASSETGAGAGELFF
NA	TRBV19	TRBJ2-7	CASSPDWIVAHEQYF
TRBD2	TRBV7-2	TRBJ2-1	CASSLAGGQNEQFF
TRBD2	TRBV6-1	TRBJ2-7	CASRLAGGAYEQYF
NA	TRBV15	TRBJ1-5	CATSRDYSNQPQHF
TRBD2	TRBV7-2	TRBJ2-1	CASSLDPSGRYNEQFF
NA	TRBV6-6	TRBJ2-6	CASSGANVLTF
NA	TRBV4-2	TRBJ2-7	CASSQPRGRGIDEQYF
NA	TRBV21-1	TRBJ2-2	CASSGRDGDTGELFF
NA	TRBV9	TRBJ2-2	CASSPGLTNTGELFF